This entry features one T cell receptor (beta chain) sequence. Its target is unknown. The repertoire was sequenced with immunoSEQ multiplex PCR; TCRdb's copy has only in-frame clones and lacks some. The sample shows roughly 110,000 clones, approximately 83% of them seen only once. CDR1 and CDR2 (germline): MGHRA, YSYEKL. Unmatched junction bases numbered 3, after V lost 0 bases and J lost 3 bases. The CDR3 is 16 amino acids. The data originate from a study of T cell responses to AZD1222 COVID-19 vaccine. Study results and limitations: Receipt of two AZD1222 doses was followed by a rise in Spike-specific TCR breadth and depth. It should be noted that donors were predominantly white British and more often female, and clonal diversity was possibly underestimated. It was only after the peak T cell response that any repertoires were sampled.

The receptor's source is an adult in good health. The specimen comprised peripheral blood, sampled on day 0 of AZD1222 vaccination. V usage is TRBV4-1 and J usage is TRBJ2-2; TRBD1 matches at 8 bases. CDR3: CASSQEDRGYTGELFF. The CDR3 DNA reads as TGCGCCAGCAGCCAAGAAGACAGGGGATACACCGGGGAGCTGTTTTTT.